A selection of T cell receptor beta chains follows, all from one sample in a study of blood T cell repertoires in COVID-19. Sequencing was performed with immunoSEQ multiplex PCR; in TCRdb, only in-frame clones are kept and a portion is missing. The sample has 160,000 or so clones; approximately 93% are singletons. Sequencing was performed on peripheral blood. Receptors were obtained from a woman aged 60-70 years with COVID-19, enrolled during active disease. CDR3s include the opening cysteine and the closing phenylalanine or tryptophan. A D gene is named only where the DNA matches it firmly. Clone size is not always given. Where it is, it says once, few, many or a class for expanded clones.

v_call	d_call	clone_size	j_call	cdr3_nt	cdr3_aa
TRBV11-3	.	once	TRBJ2-1	TGTGCCAGCAGCTCAGGGGTCACCTACAATGAGCAGTTCTTC	CASSSGVTYNEQFF
TRBV4-3	.	.	TRBJ1-6	TGCGCCAGCAGCCGGGGAGGGTATTCACCCCTCCACTTT	CASSRGGYSPLHF
TRBV5-6	TRBD1	once	TRBJ1-5	TGTGCCAGCAGCTCTCTTGTAGGACAGGGTTCTCAGCCCCAGCATTTT	CASSSLVGQGSQPQHF
TRBV7-2	.	.	TRBJ1-4	TGTGCCAGCAGCGCCCAGACGGACTATAATGAAAAACTGTTTTTT	CASSAQTDYNEKLFF
TRBV18	TRBD1	.	TRBJ1-4	TGTGCCAGCTCCCGATCCGGGACAGGGCTTGAGAAACTGTTTTTT	CASSRSGTGLEKLFF
TRBV7-3	TRBD1	few	TRBJ1-1	TGTGCCAGCAGCTCGACAGGGGGCGCAGGCACTGAAGCTTTCTTT	CASSSTGGAGTEAFF
TRBV7-2	.	.	TRBJ1-2	TGTGCCAGCAGCTCTTATTGGCCTGAGGGCGGCTACACCTTC	CASSSYWPEGGYTF
TRBV7-6	.	.	TRBJ1-2	TGTGCCAGCAGCTTGGGAGTCTCTAACTATGGCTACACCTTC	CASSLGVSNYGYTF
TRBV2	TRBD1	.	TRBJ1-2	TGTGCCAGCAGTGTGACAGGGGGGAGCTATGGCTACACCTTC	CASSVTGGSYGYTF
TRBV19	.	.	TRBJ1-1	TGTGCCAGTAGTTTAACTCCAGCAGGGGACACTGAAGCTTTCTTT	CASSLTPAGDTEAFF
TRBV10-2	.	.	TRBJ2-6	TGCGCCAGCAGTGAGTCCCCAATTGGGGCCGGGGCCAACGTCCTGACTTTC	CASSESPIGAGANVLTF
TRBV6-6	TRBD2	.	TRBJ2-3	TGTGCCAGCAGTTTAGAGCGGGGGGACACAGATACGCAGTATTTT	CASSLERGDTDTQYF
TRBV29-1	.	.	TRBJ1-4	TGCAGCGTGCGCGGGGCTAATGAAAAACTGTTTTTT	CSVRGANEKLFF
TRBV11-2	.	.	TRBJ2-4	TGTGCCAGCAGCTTAGTCGTGGGAGAAAACATTCAGTACTTC	CASSLVVGENIQYF
TRBV9	.	.	TRBJ2-3	TGTGCCAGCAGCGCAAGCGGTACGCAGTATTTT	CASSASGTQYF
TRBV27	TRBD2	.	TRBJ2-7	TGTGCCAGCAGTTTGACTAGCGGGAGGCTCTACGAGCAGTACTTC	CASSLTSGRLYEQYF
TRBV29-1	.	.	TRBJ1-2	TGCAGCGTTGACCCGGTGGATGGCTACACCTTC	CSVDPVDGYTF
TRBV7-2	TRBD1	.	TRBJ1-1	TGTGCCAGCAGCTTATTGGGACAGATGAACACTGAAGCTTTCTTT	CASSLLGQMNTEAFF